This T cell receptor (beta chain) emerged from a study of blood T cell repertoires in COVID-19. TCRdb's copy holds only in-frame clones and misses some; the assay was immunoSEQ multiplex PCR. The sample consists of about 49,000 clones, around four fifths of them appearing once. CDR3 length: 17 amino acids. Germline V gene lookup returns CDR1 SGHDN and CDR2 FVKESK. V trimming: 0 bases; J trimming: 4 bases; junction bases outside the gene matches: 5. Sequencing used peripheral blood. The clonotype originates from a woman in her sixties with acute or convalescent COVID-19. The rearrangement links TRBV14 to TRBJ2-1; TRBD2 matches 11 bases. CDR3 coding DNA: TGTGCCAGCAGCCAAGAAGTCCGACTAGCGGGGTACAATGAGCAGTTCTTC. Amino acids: CASSQEVRLAGYNEQFF.